This TCR beta chain was recovered during a study of T cells in Graves' hyperthyroidism and ophthalmopathy. As for this clonotype: The antigen is not known.

Study results and limitations: Most clonotypes expanded in thyroid above 0.001 were likewise present in blood.

RNA transcripts yielded amplified TCR beta CDR3 regions. HTBI primers drove first-round RT-PCR of the TCR CDR3. MiXCR, run by TCRdb on the multiplex PCR reads, gives a single entry per CDR3 protein. This repertoire shows over 650,000 distinct CDR3 sequences, over 40% found once; its top ten account for about 7.7%. Germline V CDR1 and CDR2: MRHNA, SNTAGT. V was cut by 0 bases and J by 8 bases, with 14 bases left in between. The CDR3 spans 16 residues. The chain couples TRBV6-4 to TRBJ1-6; D call uncertain. Input material: peripheral blood or thyroid tissue (not recorded which). The clonotype was recovered from an adult man with Graves' disease, either hyperthyroidism or ophthalmopathy (not recorded which). The CDR3 region is CASSDSGIKRDSPLHF. The CDR3 nucleotides read TGTGCCAGCAGTGACTCAGGGATAAAAAGGGATTCACCCCTCCACTTT.